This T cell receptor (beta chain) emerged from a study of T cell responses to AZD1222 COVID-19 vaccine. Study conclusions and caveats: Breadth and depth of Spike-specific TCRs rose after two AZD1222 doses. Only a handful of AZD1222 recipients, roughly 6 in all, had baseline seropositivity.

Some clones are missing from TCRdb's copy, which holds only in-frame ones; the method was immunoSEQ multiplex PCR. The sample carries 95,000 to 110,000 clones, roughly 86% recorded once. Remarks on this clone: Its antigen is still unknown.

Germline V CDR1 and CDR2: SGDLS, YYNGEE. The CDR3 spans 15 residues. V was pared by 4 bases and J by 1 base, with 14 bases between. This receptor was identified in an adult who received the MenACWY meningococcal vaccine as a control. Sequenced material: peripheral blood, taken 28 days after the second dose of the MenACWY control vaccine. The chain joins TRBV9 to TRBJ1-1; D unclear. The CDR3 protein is CASSPSTIPNTEAFF. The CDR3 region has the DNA TGTGCCAGCAGCCCTTCGACCATTCCGAACACTGAAGCTTTCTTT.